Presented here are 4 T cell receptor beta chains from one specimen sequenced in a study of cytomegalovirus exposure and HLA in healthy donors. The PCR was carried out with 60 Vbeta primers and 13 Jbeta primers. The method was immunoSEQ multiplex PCR; TCRdb's version includes in-frame clones alone and lacks a portion of them. The repertoire has under 200,000 clones, 71% of them found once; the top ten carry under 3.5%. The source material was PBMCs. These receptors came from a woman aged 25 to 45 in good health and CMV-seronegative.

The chain couples TRBV5-1 to TRBJ1-5, with D tentatively TRBD1 (6 bases). CDR1 and CDR2 from the germline V gene are SGHRS and YFSETQ. This CDR3 region has 13 residues. V was cut by 4 bases and J by 3 bases, with 8 bases left in between. In nucleotides, the CDR3 is TGCGCCAGCAGCCGGGACACCAATCAGCCCCAGCATTTT. Encoded protein: CASSRDTNQPQHF.

This clone has a handful of counts. The rearrangement links TRBV28 to TRBJ2-1; D ambiguous. Germline CDR1 is MDHEN and CDR2 is SYDVKM. The V and J ends lost 7 bases and 5 bases respectively, with 12 bases between them. This CDR3 contains 13 residues. The CDR3 sequence is CASNLGPHNEQFF. The DNA of the CDR3 is TGTGCCAGCAACCTTGGCCCACACAATGAGCAGTTCTTC.

The chain couples TRBV18 to TRBJ1-4; D possibly corresponds to TRBD1 (5 bases). CDR1 is KGHSH and CDR2 is LQKENI in the germline V gene. There are 18 residues in the CDR3. The V and J ends lost 0 bases and 4 bases respectively, with 18 bases between them. The CDR3 here is CASSPPRGGHQGNEKLFF. DNA for the CDR3: TGTGCCAGCTCACCACCTCGCGGCGGACACCAGGGTAATGAAAAACTGTTTTTT.

This clone came up a few times. This sequence joins TRBV7-9 and TRBJ2-5; no reliable D call. The J call is uncertain, as TRBJ2-7 better fits the DNA end. The CDR3 extends over 12 amino acids. Germline V gives CDR1 SEHNR, CDR2 FQNEAQ (reference sequence). The CDR3 spells CASSLSDYEQYF. For the CDR3, the DNA is TGTGCCAGCAGCTTAAGCGACTACGAGCAGTACTTC.